This T cell receptor (beta chain) was recovered during a study of cytomegalovirus exposure and HLA in healthy donors. Here immunoSEQ multiplex PCR was the method, and the copy in TCRdb shows in-frame clones only, minus some. The sample records more than 300,000 clones, 86% being singletons. This CDR3 has 16 amino acids. V shed 5 bases, J shed 1 base, and the junction held 7 bases outside the gene matches. Germline V gene data show CDR1 as SEHNR and CDR2 as FQNEAQ (reference sequence). The TCR comes from a woman aged 18-29 years in good health and CMV-seronegative. What was sequenced was PBMCs. The chain uses TRBV7-9 and TRBJ2-2; 7 bases map to TRBD1. CDR3 in amino acids: CASSHTDRENTGELFF. The CDR3 DNA is TGTGCCAGCAGCCACACCGACAGGGAGAACACCGGGGAGCTGTTTTTT. Using reference TRBV7-9 and TRBJ2-2 for the parts outside the CDR3, the full variable domain is DTGVSQNPRHKITKRGQNVTFRCDPISEHNRLYWYRQTLGQGPEFLTYFQNEAQLEKSRLLSDRFSAERPKGSFSTLEIQRTEQGDSAMYLCASSHTDRENTGELFFGEGSRLTVL.